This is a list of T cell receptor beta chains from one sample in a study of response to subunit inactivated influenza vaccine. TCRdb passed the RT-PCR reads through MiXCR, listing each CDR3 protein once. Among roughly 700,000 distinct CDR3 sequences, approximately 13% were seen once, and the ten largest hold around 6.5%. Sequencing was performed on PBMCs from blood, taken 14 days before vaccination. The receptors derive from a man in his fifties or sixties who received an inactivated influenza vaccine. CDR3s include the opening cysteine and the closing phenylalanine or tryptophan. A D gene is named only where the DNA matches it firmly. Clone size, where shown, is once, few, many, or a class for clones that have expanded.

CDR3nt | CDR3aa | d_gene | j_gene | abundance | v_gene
TGTGCCAGCAGTTTTAAAGCAGGTCTAGAGACCCAGTACTTC | CASSFKAGLETQYF | - | TRBJ2-5 | - | TRBV28
TGTGCCAGCAGCCTCATTAGGACTAGCGGGGGGACCCAGTACTTC | CASSLIRTSGGTQYF | TRBD2 | TRBJ2-5 | many | TRBV11-2
TGTGCCAGCAGTTTAGTGGGGGGCGCATTTCAAGCTTTCTTT | CASSLVGGAFQAFF | - | TRBJ1-1 | many | TRBV28
TGTGCCAGCAGGCGGATAGTCACAGATACGCAGTATTTT | CASRRIVTDTQYF | - | TRBJ2-3 | few | TRBV7-2
TGCAGTGCTATGGAGCCTTGGGCTACCTTCAATGAGCAGTTCTTC | CSAMEPWATFNEQFF | - | TRBJ2-1 | few | TRBV20-1
TGTGCCAGCAGTTACTCGTTTAGCGGCTCCTACAATGAGCAGTTCTTC | CASSYSFSGSYNEQFF | - | TRBJ2-1 | few | TRBV6-5
TGTGCCAGCAGTTTCGATGGGACCCAGTACTTC | CASSFDGTQYF | - | TRBJ2-5 | few | TRBV28
TGTGCCATCAGTGAGTCTGACTGGAACACCGGGGAGCTGTTTTTT | CAISESDWNTGELFF | - | TRBJ2-2 | - | TRBV10-3
TGTGCCAGCAGCAAACGGCGACAGAATTCACCCCTCCACTTT | CASSKRRQNSPLHF | - | TRBJ1-6 | - | TRBV21-1
TGTGCCAGCAGCTCGCCCGGGGGCGTAGAGACCCAGTACTTC | CASSSPGGVETQYF | - | TRBJ2-5 | few | TRBV7-9
TGCGCCAGCAGCACCGGGCCCCGCATAGCGGCAGATACGCAGTATTTT | CASSTGPRIAADTQYF | - | TRBJ2-3 | many | TRBV5-1
TGTGCCTCTCGGACACCTGGGTACGAGCAGTACTTC | CASRTPGYEQYF | - | TRBJ2-7 | - | TRBV25-1
TGTGCCAGCAGTCCACCTCAGGGGAAACTGTTTTTT | CASSPPQGKLFF | - | TRBJ1-4 | few | TRBV12-3/TRBV12-4
TGCGCCAGCAGCCAAGAACTCAACAGAGGGAGCAATCAGCCCCAGCATTTT | CASSQELNRGSNQPQHF | - | TRBJ1-5 | few | TRBV4-3
TGCGCCAGCAGCCAGGGACTAGCTAGCGAGACCCAGTACTTC | CASSQGLASETQYF | TRBD2 | TRBJ2-5 | few | TRBV4-1
TGTGCCAGCAGCGTGGGTCGGACAGGAAACATTCAGTACTTC | CASSVGRTGNIQYF | TRBD1 | TRBJ2-4 | few | TRBV9
TGTGCCATCAGCCGGACTAGCGGGGGGAACACCGGGGAGCTGTTTTTT | CAISRTSGGNTGELFF | TRBD2 | TRBJ2-2 | - | TRBV10-3
TGTGCCAGCAGCTCAAGGTCAGGGGCAGGTCTCTACGAGCAGTACTTC | CASSSRSGAGLYEQYF | - | TRBJ2-7 | few | TRBV7-9
TGTGCCAGCAGTGATTTGAGAGGACCCGGGGAGCTGTTTTTT | CASSDLRGPGELFF | - | TRBJ2-2 | - | TRBV25-1
TGTGCCATCAGGGCGGAGGGACCCTATAATTCACCCCTCCACTTT | CAIRAEGPYNSPLHF | - | TRBJ1-6 | few | TRBV10-3
TGTGCCACCAGTTCGTGGCGTTTGAACACCGGGGAGCTGTTTTTT | CATSSWRLNTGELFF | - | TRBJ2-2 | few | TRBV24-1
TGTGCCAGCAGCCAAGGCGGCGGGAGAGGTTCCTACGAGCAGTACTTC | CASSQGGGRGSYEQYF | TRBD2 | TRBJ2-7 | few | TRBV14
TGTGCCAGCAGGGGACAGGGTGACTTTCAGCCCCAGCATTTT | CASRGQGDFQPQHF | TRBD1 | TRBJ1-5 | few | TRBV6-2/TRBV6-3
TGTGCCAGCAGCCCCCCCGGAGCGGGGTCCTACAATGAGCAGTTCTTC | CASSPPGAGSYNEQFF | TRBD2 | TRBJ2-1 | - | TRBV7-3
TGTGCCAGCAGCTTAGATGGCAGCGGGGGGGCCCTCGATGAGCAGTTCTTC | CASSLDGSGGALDEQFF | TRBD2 | TRBJ2-1 | few | TRBV13